This TCR beta chain was identified during a study of T cell repertoires in cytomegalovirus infection. Study outcomes and limitations: Individuals carrying CMV plus the relevant HLA were identified by cumulative frequency of public TCR beta families.

The V and J ends lost 5 bases and 2 bases respectively, with 18 bases between them. This CDR3 region has 16 residues. CDR1 is MNHNY and CDR2 is SVGAGI in the germline V gene (reference sequence). Notes on this clonotype: The antigen is undetermined.

TCRdb re-called the reads with MiXCR, one entry per CDR3 protein. The repertoire has 650,000 to 900,000 distinct CDR3 sequences, around 29% of them found once; the top ten carry around 12%. This clonotype was sampled from a human donor in good health (CMV status not recorded). Some clones in this sample may be carry-over from other donors' samples. Sequencing used cultured CD8+ T cells from PBMCs, obtained from culture after CMV antigen stimulation. V is TRBV6-6 and J is TRBJ1-2; a weak D match, TRBD1 (6 bases). CDR3 nucleotides: TGTGCCAGCAGTCCACCCGGACAGTCCCAGAACTATGGCTACACCTTC. It encodes CASSPPGQSQNYGYTF.